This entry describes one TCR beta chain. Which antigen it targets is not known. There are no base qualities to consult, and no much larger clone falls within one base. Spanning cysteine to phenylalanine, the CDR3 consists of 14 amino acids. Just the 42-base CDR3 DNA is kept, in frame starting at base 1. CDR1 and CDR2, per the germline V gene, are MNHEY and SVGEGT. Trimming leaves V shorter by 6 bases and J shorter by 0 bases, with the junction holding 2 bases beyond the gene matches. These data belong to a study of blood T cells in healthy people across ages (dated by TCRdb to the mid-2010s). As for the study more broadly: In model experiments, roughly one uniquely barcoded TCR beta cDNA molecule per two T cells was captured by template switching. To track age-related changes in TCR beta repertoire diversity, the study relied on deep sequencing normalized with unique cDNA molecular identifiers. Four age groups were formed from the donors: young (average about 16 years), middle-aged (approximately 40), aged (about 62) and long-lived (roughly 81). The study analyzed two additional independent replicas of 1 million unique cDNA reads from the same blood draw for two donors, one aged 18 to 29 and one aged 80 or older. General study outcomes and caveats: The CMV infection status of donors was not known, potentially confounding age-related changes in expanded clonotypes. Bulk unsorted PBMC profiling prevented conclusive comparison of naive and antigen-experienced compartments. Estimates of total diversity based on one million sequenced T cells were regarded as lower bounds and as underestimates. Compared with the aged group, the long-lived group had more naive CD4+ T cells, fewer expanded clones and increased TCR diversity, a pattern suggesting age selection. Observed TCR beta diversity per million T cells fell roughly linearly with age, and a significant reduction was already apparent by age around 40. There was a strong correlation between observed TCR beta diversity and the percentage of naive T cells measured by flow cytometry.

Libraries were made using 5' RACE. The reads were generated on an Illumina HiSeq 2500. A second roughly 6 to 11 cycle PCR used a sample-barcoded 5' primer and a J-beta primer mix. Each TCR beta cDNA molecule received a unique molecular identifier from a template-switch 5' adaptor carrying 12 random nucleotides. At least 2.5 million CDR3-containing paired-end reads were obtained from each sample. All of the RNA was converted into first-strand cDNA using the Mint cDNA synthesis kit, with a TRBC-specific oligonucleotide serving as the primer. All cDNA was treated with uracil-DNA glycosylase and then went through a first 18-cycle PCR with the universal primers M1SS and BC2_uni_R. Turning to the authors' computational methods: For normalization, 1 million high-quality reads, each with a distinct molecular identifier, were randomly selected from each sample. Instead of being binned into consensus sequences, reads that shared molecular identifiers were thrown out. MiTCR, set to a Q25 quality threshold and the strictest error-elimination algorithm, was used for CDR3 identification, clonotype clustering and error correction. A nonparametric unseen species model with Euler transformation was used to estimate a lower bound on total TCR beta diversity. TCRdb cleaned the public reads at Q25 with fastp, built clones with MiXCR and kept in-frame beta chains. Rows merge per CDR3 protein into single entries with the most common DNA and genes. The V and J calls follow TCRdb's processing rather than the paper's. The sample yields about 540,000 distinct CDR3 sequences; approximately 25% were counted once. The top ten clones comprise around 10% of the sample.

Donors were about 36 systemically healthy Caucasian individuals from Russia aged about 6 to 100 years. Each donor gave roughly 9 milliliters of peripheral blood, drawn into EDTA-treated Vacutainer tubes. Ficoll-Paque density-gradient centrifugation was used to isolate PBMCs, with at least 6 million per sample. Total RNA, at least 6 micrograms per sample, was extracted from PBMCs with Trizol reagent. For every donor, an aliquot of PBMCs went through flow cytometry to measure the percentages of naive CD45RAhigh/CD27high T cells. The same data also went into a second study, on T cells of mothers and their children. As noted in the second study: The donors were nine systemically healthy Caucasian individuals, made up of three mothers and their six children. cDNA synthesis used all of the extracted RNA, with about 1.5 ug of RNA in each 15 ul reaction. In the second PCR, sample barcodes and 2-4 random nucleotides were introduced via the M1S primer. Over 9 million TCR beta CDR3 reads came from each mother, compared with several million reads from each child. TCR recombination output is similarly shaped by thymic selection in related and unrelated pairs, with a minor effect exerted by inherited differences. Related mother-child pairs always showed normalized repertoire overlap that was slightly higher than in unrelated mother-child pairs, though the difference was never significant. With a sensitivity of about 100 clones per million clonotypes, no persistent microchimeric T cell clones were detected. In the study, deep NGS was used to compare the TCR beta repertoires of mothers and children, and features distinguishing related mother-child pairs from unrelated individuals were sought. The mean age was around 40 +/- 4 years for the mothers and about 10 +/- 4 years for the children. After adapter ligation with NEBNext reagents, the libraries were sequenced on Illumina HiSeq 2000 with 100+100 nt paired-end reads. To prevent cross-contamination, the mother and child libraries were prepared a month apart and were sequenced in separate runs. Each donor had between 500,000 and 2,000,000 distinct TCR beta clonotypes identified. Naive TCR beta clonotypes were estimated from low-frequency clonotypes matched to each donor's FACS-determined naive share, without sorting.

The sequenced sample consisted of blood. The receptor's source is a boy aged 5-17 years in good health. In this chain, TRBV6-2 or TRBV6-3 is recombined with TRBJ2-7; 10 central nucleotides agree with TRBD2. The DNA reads TGTGCCAGCAGGTGGACTAGCGGCTCCTACGAGCAGTACTTC. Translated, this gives CASRWTSGSYEQYF.